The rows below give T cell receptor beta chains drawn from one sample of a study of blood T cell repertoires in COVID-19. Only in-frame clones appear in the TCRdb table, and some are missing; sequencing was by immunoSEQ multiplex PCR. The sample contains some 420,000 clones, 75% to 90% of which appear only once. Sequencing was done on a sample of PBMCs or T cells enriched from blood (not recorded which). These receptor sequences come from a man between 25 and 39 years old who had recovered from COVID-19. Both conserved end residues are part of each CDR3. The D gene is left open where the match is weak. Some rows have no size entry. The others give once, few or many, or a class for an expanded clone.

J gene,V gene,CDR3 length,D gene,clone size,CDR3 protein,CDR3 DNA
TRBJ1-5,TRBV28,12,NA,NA,CASSFMTRPQHF,TGTGCCAGCAGTTTCATGACTAGGCCCCAGCATTTT
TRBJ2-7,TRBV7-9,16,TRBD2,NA,CASSLSGGLADYEQYF,TGTGCCAGCAGCTTATCAGGGGGACTAGCGGACTACGAGCAGTACTTC
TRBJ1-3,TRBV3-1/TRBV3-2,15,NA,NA,CASSQGTGRGNTIYF,TGTGCCAGCAGCCAGGGGACCGGGAGAGGAAACACCATATATTTT
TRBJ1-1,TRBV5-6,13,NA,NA,CASSLTGHTEAFF,TGTGCCAGCAGCTTGACAGGGCACACTGAAGCTTTCTTT
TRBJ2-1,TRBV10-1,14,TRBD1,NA,CASSDPGQGIVQFF,TGCGCCAGCAGTGACCCGGGACAGGGAATTGTGCAGTTCTTC
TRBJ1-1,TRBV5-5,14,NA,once,CASSLGRGNTEAFF,TGTGCCAGCAGCTTGGGGAGGGGGAACACTGAAGCTTTCTTT
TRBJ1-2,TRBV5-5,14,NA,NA,CASSLGTPNYGYTF,TGTGCCAGCAGCTTGGGTACACCCAACTATGGCTACACCTTC
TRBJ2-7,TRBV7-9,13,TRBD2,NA,CASSSSGSYEQYF,TGTGCCAGCAGCTCTAGCGGGAGCTACGAGCAGTACTTC
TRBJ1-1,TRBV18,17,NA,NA,CASSPQVAGSGRTEAFF,TGTGCCAGCTCACCACAGGTAGCCGGCAGTGGGAGGACTGAAGCTTTCTTT
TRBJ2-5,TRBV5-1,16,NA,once,CASSLEASGRQETQYF,TGCGCCAGCAGCTTGGAAGCCAGCGGACGTCAAGAGACCCAGTACTTC
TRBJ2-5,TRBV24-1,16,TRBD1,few,CATSDPGQWDVETQYF,TGTGCCACCAGTGATCCGGGACAGTGGGACGTCGAGACCCAGTACTTC
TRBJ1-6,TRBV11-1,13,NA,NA,CASSTGYNSPLHF,TGTGCCAGCAGCACAGGATATAATTCACCCCTCCACTTT
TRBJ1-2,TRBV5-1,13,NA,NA,CASSEQDRSGYTF,TGCGCCAGCAGCGAACAGGACAGAAGCGGCTACACCTTC
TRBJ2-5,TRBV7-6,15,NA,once,CASSPGLYLEETQYF,TGTGCCAGCAGCCCGGGACTTTACCTCGAAGAGACCCAGTACTTC
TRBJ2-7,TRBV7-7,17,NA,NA,CASSRRAAAGEDYEQYF,TGTGCCAGCAGCCGAAGAGCGGCGGCAGGGGAAGACTACGAGCAGTACTTC
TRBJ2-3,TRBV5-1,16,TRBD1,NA,CASSWQGESSTDTQYF,TGCGCCAGCAGCTGGCAGGGGGAGTCTAGCACAGATACGCAGTATTTT
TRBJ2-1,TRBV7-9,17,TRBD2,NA,CASSEDRLAGSGNEQFF,TGTGCCAGCAGCGAAGATCGGTTAGCGGGGAGTGGCAATGAGCAGTTCTTC
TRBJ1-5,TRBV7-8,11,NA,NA,CASSNPGPQHF,TGTGCCAGCAGCAACCCGGGGCCCCAGCATTTT
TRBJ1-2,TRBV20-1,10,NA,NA,CSADYYGYTF,TGCAGTGCCGACTACTATGGCTACACCTTC
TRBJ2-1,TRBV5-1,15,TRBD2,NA,CARGGRASSYNEQFF,TGCGCCAGAGGCGGGAGGGCGAGCTCCTACAATGAGCAGTTCTTC
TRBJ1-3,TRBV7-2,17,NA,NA,CASSLAGQGLFGNTIYF,TGTGCCAGCAGCTTAGCAGGGCAGGGGCTATTCGGAAACACCATATATTTT
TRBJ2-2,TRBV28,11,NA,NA,CASYTTGELFF,TGTGCCAGCTACACGACCGGGGAGCTGTTTTTT
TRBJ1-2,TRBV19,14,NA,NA,CASSIAGEDYGYTF,TGTGCCAGTAGTATAGCGGGGGAAGACTATGGCTACACCTTC
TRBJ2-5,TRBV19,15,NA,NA,CASSPGVSGVETQYF,TGTGCCAGTAGCCCGGGGGTTAGCGGCGTCGAGACCCAGTACTTC
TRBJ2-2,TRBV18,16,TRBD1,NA,CASSPFQGADTGELFF,TGTGCCAGCTCACCTTTCCAGGGGGCGGACACCGGGGAGCTGTTTTTT
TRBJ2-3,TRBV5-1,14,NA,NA,CASSNGHGTDTQYF,TGCGCCAGCAGCAACGGACACGGCACAGATACGCAGTATTTT
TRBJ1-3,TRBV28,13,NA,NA,CASSKPSGNTIYF,TGTGCCAGCAGTAAGCCGTCTGGAAACACCATATATTTT
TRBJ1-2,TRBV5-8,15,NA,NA,CASSLAGGASYGYTF,TGTGCCAGCAGCTTGGCTGGGGGCGCCTCCTATGGCTACACCTTC
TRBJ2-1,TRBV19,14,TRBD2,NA,CASSPTSGRAFKFF,TGTGCCAGTTCTCCTACTAGCGGGAGGGCATTCAAGTTCTTC
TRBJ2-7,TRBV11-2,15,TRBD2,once,CASSLAAGVGYEQYF,TGTGCCAGCAGCTTAGCGGCGGGAGTAGGCTACGAGCAGTACTTC
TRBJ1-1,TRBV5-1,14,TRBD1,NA,CASSGTGEDTEAFF,TGCGCCAGCAGCGGGACAGGGGAGGACACTGAAGCTTTCTTT
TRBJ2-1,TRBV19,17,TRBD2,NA,CASSTGLAGPGGDEQFF,TGTGCCAGTAGTACGGGACTAGCGGGACCAGGCGGGGATGAGCAGTTCTTC
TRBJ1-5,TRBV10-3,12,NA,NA,CAISGGRGPQHF,TGTGCCATCAGTGGGGGGAGGGGGCCCCAGCATTTT
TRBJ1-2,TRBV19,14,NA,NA,CASSIQATNYGYTF,TGTGCCAGTAGTATACAGGCAACTAACTATGGCTACACCTTC
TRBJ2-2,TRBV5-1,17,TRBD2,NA,CASSWESSGENTGELFF,TGCGCCAGCAGCTGGGAAAGTAGCGGGGAGAACACCGGGGAGCTGTTTTTT
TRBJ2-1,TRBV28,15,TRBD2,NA,CASSLPMRERGEQFF,TGTGCCAGCAGTCTACCCATGCGGGAGCGAGGTGAGCAGTTCTTC
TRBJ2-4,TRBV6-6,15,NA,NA,CASSYSGVAKNIQYF,TGTGCCAGCAGTTACTCAGGGGTAGCCAAAAACATTCAGTACTTC
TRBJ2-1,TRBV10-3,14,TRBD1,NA,CAISSGTVYNEQFF,TGTGCCATCAGCTCCGGGACAGTTTACAATGAGCAGTTCTTC
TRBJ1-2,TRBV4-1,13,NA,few,CASSQKTVYGYTF,TGCGCCAGCAGCCAGAAGACTGTCTATGGCTACACCTTC
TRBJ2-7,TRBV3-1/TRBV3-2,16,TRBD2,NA,CASSQGTSGRVYEQYF,TGTGCCAGCAGCCAGGGGACTAGCGGGAGAGTCTACGAGCAGTACTTC
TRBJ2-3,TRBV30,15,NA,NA,CAWSVRQARASTQYF,TGTGCCTGGAGTGTACGACAGGCGCGGGCTTCTACGCAGTATTTT
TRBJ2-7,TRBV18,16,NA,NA,CASSPPGRSASYEQYF,TGTGCCAGCTCACCACCGGGCAGGTCTGCGTCCTACGAGCAGTACTTC
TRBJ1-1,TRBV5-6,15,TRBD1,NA,CASSPTGPANTEAFF,TGTGCCAGCAGCCCGACAGGGCCCGCGAACACTGAAGCTTTCTTT
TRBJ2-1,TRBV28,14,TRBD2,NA,CASGTSGGGNEQFF,TGTGCCAGCGGAACTAGCGGGGGTGGGAATGAGCAGTTCTTC
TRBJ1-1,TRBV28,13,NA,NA,CAPEDRMNTEAFF,TGTGCACCCGAGGACAGAATGAACACTGAAGCTTTCTTT
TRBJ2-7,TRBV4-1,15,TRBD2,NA,CASSQRTSATYEQYF,TGCGCCAGCAGCCAGCGGACTAGCGCCACCTACGAGCAGTACTTC